This TCR beta chain was obtained from a study of blood T cell repertoires in COVID-19. The method was immunoSEQ multiplex PCR; TCRdb's version includes in-frame clones alone and lacks a portion of them. The sample holds a few hundred thousand clones; 70% to 90% are singletons and the top ten take 10%. J gave up 10 bases and V 2 bases, and 9 bases lay outside the gene matches. This CDR3 contains 15 residues. Germline loops: CDR1 MNHEY, CDR2 SVGAGI. This clonotype was sampled from a woman aged 18-30 years who had recovered from COVID-19. The sample was PBMCs or T cells enriched from blood (not recorded which). The chain uses TRBV6-5 and TRBJ1-1; 11 bases are a match to TRBD1. This CDR3 is CASSYDGTGGLPAFF. CDR3 DNA: TGTGCCAGCAGTTACGACGGGACAGGGGGTCTCCCAGCTTTCTTT.